This is a list of T cell receptor beta chains from one sample in a study of blood T cell repertoires in COVID-19. This table comes from immunoSEQ multiplex PCR, and its TCRdb copy is limited to in-frame clones, with some not included. The data show roughly 250,000 clones, approximately 79% seen once. The sample taken for sequencing was peripheral blood. The receptors were gathered from a middle-aged woman with active or convalescent COVID-19. Both conserved end residues are part of each CDR3.

j_gene: TRBJ2-1
v_gene: TRBV5-1
len: 17
CDR3aa: CASSPVLAGLSYNEQFF

j_gene: TRBJ2-5
v_gene: TRBV10-3
len: 13
CDR3aa: CAISTTGLETQYF

j_gene: TRBJ1-2
v_gene: TRBV18
len: 15
CDR3aa: CASSPALGGYDGYTF

j_gene: TRBJ2-2
v_gene: TRBV27
len: 16
CDR3aa: CAAGVYGQGRTGELFF

j_gene: TRBJ2-1
v_gene: TRBV7-3
len: 13
CDR3aa: CASSSGLAHEQFF

j_gene: TRBJ1-6
v_gene: TRBV9
len: 15
CDR3aa: CASSGPTGQGSPLHF

j_gene: TRBJ1-1
v_gene: TRBV5-1
len: 13
CDR3aa: CASSLGDREAAFF

j_gene: TRBJ2-1
v_gene: TRBV3-1/TRBV3-2
len: 15
CDR3aa: CASSQDLSGGGAVFF

j_gene: TRBJ1-4
v_gene: TRBV7-9
len: 13
CDR3aa: CASSRTGGEKLFF

j_gene: TRBJ2-7
v_gene: TRBV7-9
len: 15
CDR3aa: CASSYPGTADGEQYF

j_gene: TRBJ1-4
v_gene: TRBV19
len: 15
CDR3aa: CASSARDSIMGKLFF

j_gene: TRBJ2-2
v_gene: TRBV5-1
len: 16
CDR3aa: CASSLHGTPRNGELFF

j_gene: TRBJ1-1
v_gene: TRBV14
len: 16
CDR3aa: CASSQDGAGVETEAFF

j_gene: TRBJ1-3
v_gene: TRBV6-5
len: 15
CDR3aa: CASTPSLISGNTIYF

j_gene: TRBJ2-7
v_gene: TRBV27
len: 13
CDR3aa: CASSLSGGYEQYF

j_gene: TRBJ1-5
v_gene: TRBV6-1
len: 15
CDR3aa: CASSEAVGPNQPQHF

j_gene: TRBJ1-2
v_gene: TRBV27
len: 17
CDR3aa: CASSPTLRGAPAYGYTF

j_gene: TRBJ1-1
v_gene: TRBV28
len: 15
CDR3aa: CASIRPGLSNTEAFF

j_gene: TRBJ2-1
v_gene: TRBV30
len: 17
CDR3aa: CAWSFPPDFSSYNEQFF

j_gene: TRBJ2-1
v_gene: TRBV7-2
len: 15
CDR3aa: CASSLTSDTYNEQFF

j_gene: TRBJ2-1
v_gene: TRBV7-2
len: 15
CDR3aa: CASSLSGNSYNEQFF

j_gene: TRBJ2-1
v_gene: TRBV1
len: 17
CDR3aa: CTSSQLERGGLINEQFF

j_gene: TRBJ1-6
v_gene: TRBV5-1
len: 15
CDR3aa: CASSWRDGDNSPLHF

j_gene: TRBJ2-2
v_gene: TRBV29-1
len: 13
CDR3aa: CSAYSSNTGELFF

j_gene: TRBJ2-5
v_gene: TRBV12-3/TRBV12-4
len: 12
CDR3aa: CASTNMGETQYF

j_gene: TRBJ2-1
v_gene: TRBV5-1
len: 16
CDR3aa: CASSLSRGGRYNEQFF

j_gene: TRBJ1-3
v_gene: TRBV4-1
len: 16
CDR3aa: CASSQPTLDSGNTIYF

j_gene: TRBJ1-5
v_gene: TRBV4-1
len: 16
CDR3aa: CASSQMGGRSNQPQHF

j_gene: TRBJ1-5
v_gene: TRBV7-2
len: 14
CDR3aa: CASSFDRRNQPQHF

j_gene: TRBJ1-1
v_gene: TRBV29-1
len: 12
CDR3aa: CSVDLQGAEAFF

j_gene: TRBJ2-1
v_gene: TRBV6-1
len: 17
CDR3aa: CASSENTSGGSYNEQFF

j_gene: TRBJ1-6
v_gene: TRBV6-1
len: 14
CDR3aa: CASSDNTGYSPLHF

j_gene: TRBJ2-3
v_gene: TRBV9
len: 16
CDR3aa: CASTTSRGTSTDTQYF

j_gene: TRBJ2-1
v_gene: TRBV18
len: 16
CDR3aa: CASSPLRRSSYNEQFF

j_gene: TRBJ1-1
v_gene: TRBV11-1
len: 16
CDR3aa: CASSRKAAGVITEAFF

j_gene: TRBJ2-2
v_gene: TRBV9
len: 15
CDR3aa: CASSELGHSTGELFF

j_gene: TRBJ1-5
v_gene: TRBV6-5
len: 15
CDR3aa: CASSYPDSFNQPQHF

j_gene: TRBJ2-7
v_gene: TRBV28
len: 12
CDR3aa: CASSFSVNEQYF

j_gene: TRBJ1-1
v_gene: TRBV3-1/TRBV3-2
len: 13
CDR3aa: CASSPTGNTEAFF

j_gene: TRBJ1-1
v_gene: TRBV6-5
len: 15
CDR3aa: CASSSSVAANTEAFF

j_gene: TRBJ2-5
v_gene: TRBV11-2
len: 13
CDR3aa: CASSLVPGETQYF

j_gene: TRBJ1-4
v_gene: TRBV7-9
len: 12
CDR3aa: CATVHPGEKLFF

j_gene: TRBJ1-3
v_gene: TRBV5-5
len: 14
CDR3aa: CASSFQGTGNTIYF

j_gene: TRBJ2-2
v_gene: TRBV7-7
len: 18
CDR3aa: CASSLGGRLATNTGELFF

j_gene: TRBJ1-3
v_gene: TRBV5-6
len: 14
CDR3aa: CASSLGWAGNTIYF

j_gene: TRBJ1-1
v_gene: TRBV9
len: 15
CDR3aa: CASSVVWGDGTEAFF

j_gene: TRBJ1-1
v_gene: TRBV2
len: 13
CDR3aa: CASSVAENTEAFF

j_gene: TRBJ2-4
v_gene: TRBV2
len: 13
CDR3aa: CASTAGVKNIQYF

j_gene: TRBJ1-1
v_gene: TRBV6-4
len: 11
CDR3aa: CASRQGTEAFF

j_gene: TRBJ2-7
v_gene: TRBV7-7
len: 15
CDR3aa: CASSLRLGGSYEQYF

j_gene: TRBJ1-1
v_gene: TRBV5-1
len: 14
CDR3aa: CASSLEPMNTEAFF

j_gene: TRBJ1-1
v_gene: TRBV2
len: 14
CDR3aa: CASSLGEGYTEAFF